These 8 T cell receptor beta chains share one sample of origin, sequenced in a study of blood T cell repertoires in COVID-19. The data were produced by immunoSEQ multiplex PCR, yet TCRdb's version contains in-frame clones alone and is incomplete. The profile shows 390,000 or so clones, 90% of them singletons. Material: peripheral blood. These receptors were obtained from a man between 18 and 29 years old with active or convalescent COVID-19.

This clone was counted between two and nine times. This chain's CDR3 is CASSYLLGLELFF. Written as DNA, the CDR3 is TGTGCCAGCAGTTACCTACTAGGGTTGGAGCTGTTTTTT. This chain joins TRBV6-2 or TRBV6-3 and TRBJ2-2; D is possibly TRBD2 (5 bases). There are 13 residues in the CDR3. Trimming stripped 2 bases from V and 10 bases from J, with 11 bases between. Germline CDR1 and CDR2: MNHEY and SVGEGT.

This clone turned up a few times. V usage is TRBV6-2 or TRBV6-3 and J usage is TRBJ1-2; D gene uncertain. V was pared by 4 bases and J by 0 bases, with 9 bases between. Germline V gene lookup returns CDR1 MNHEY and CDR2 SVGEGT. The CDR3 covers 14 residues. CDR3: CASSSQQTNYGYTF. The CDR3 nucleotides are TGTGCCAGCAGTTCTCAACAGACTAACTATGGCTACACCTTC.

CDR3 region: CASSEDRGRLGTGELFF. The CDR3 DNA sequence: TGTGCCAGCAGCGAAGACAGGGGGCGCCTGGGCACCGGGGAGCTGTTTTTT. The chain recombines TRBV11-2 with TRBJ2-2; TRBD1 aligns across 10 bases. V lost 5 bases to trimming and J lost 4 bases; unmatched junction nucleotides: 10. This CDR3 contains 17 residues. CDR1 and CDR2 from the germline V gene are SGHAT and FQNNGV.

The CDR3 coding sequence is TGTGCCACCAGCCCGGGAAGGGCCTACGAGCAGTACTTC. Amino acid sequence: CATSPGRAYEQYF. J is TRBJ2-7 and V is TRBV15; a weak D match, TRBD2 (5 bases). Trimming removed 5 bases at V and 2 bases at J, with 10 bases between. Germline V gene data show CDR1 as LNHNV and CDR2 as YYDKDF (reference sequence). This CDR3 has 13 residues.

This chain uses TRBV5-1 with TRBJ1-2; 8 bases match TRBD1. The junction had 6 bases not matched to a gene; V was cut back by 4 bases and J by 7 bases. CDR1 is SGHRS and CDR2 is YFSETQ in the germline V gene. The CDR3 spans 13 residues. CDR3 amino acids: CASSPDRERGYTF. The CDR3 DNA reads as TGCGCCAGCAGCCCGGACAGGGAACGTGGCTACACCTTC.

The chain carries TRBV6-6 and TRBJ1-1; tentative D call: TRBD1 (6 bases). In germline, CDR1 is MNHNY, CDR2 SVGAGI (reference sequence). Between the trimmed V and J ends, which lost 5 bases and 1 base, there was a span of 11 bases. The CDR3 extends over 14 amino acids. DNA for the CDR3: TGTGCCAGCAGTCGCCGGGACACGAACACTGAAGCTTTCTTT. Amino acid sequence: CASSRRDTNTEAFF.

The chain has TRBV5-5 and TRBJ2-5, with 7 bases identical to TRBD1. Germline V gives CDR1 SGHKS, CDR2 YYEKEE (reference sequence). Unmatched junction bases numbered 3, after V lost 4 bases and J lost 3 bases. CDR3 size: 13 residues. CDR3 sequence (DNA): TGTGCCAGCAGCGGAACAGGGGAAGAGACCCAGTACTTC. It specifies CASSGTGEETQYF.

The chain has TRBV7-9 and TRBJ1-1; possibly TRBD1 for D (6 bases). Germline CDR1 is SEHNR and CDR2 is FQNEAQ (reference sequence). Trimming shortened V by 1 base and J by 6 bases, and 15 bases separated the two germline ends. There are 15 residues in the CDR3. CDR3 sequence reads: CASSLVGGLDPEAFF. The CDR3 nucleotides read TGTGCCAGCAGCTTAGTGGGGGGGCTGGACCCTGAAGCTTTCTTT.